Listed here are 20 T cell receptor beta chains from one sample, sequenced in a study of T cell changes during pregnancy in multiple sclerosis. Only in-frame clones appear in the TCRdb table, and some are missing; sequencing was by immunoSEQ multiplex PCR. This sample has about 57,000 clones, with about 92% found just once. The material sequenced was CD4+ T cells from peripheral blood mononuclear cells, taken before pregnancy. Source of these receptors: a female donor with multiple sclerosis, enrolled in a pregnancy study.

The rearrangement uses TRBV5-6 and TRBJ2-1; TRBD2 matches at 14 bases. Germline V gene data show CDR1 as SGHDT and CDR2 as YYEEEE. The CDR3 has 17 residues. The V segment lost 4 bases and the J segment 4 bases; nucleotides outside the gene matches: 7. In DNA, the CDR3 is TGTGCCAGCAGCCAGGGACTAGCGGGAGCAAGGTACAATGAGCAGTTCTTC. Encoded protein: CASSQGLAGARYNEQFF.

The chain has TRBV5-6 and TRBJ1-4; TRBD1 might be the D (5 bases). Trimming cost V 7 bases and J 3 bases, with 13 bases left between them. This CDR3 spans 14 amino acids. Germline values: CDR1 SGHDT, CDR2 YYEEEE. CDR3: CASRHRGANEKLFF. Here the CDR3 DNA reads TGTGCCAGCCGTCACCGGGGGGCTAATGAAAAACTGTTTTTT. Based on the CDR3 plus reference TRBV5-6 and TRBJ1-4, the full variable domain is DAGVTQSPTHLIKTRGQQVTLRCSPKSGHDTVSWYQQALGQGPQFIFQYYEEEERQRGNFPDRFSGHQFPNYSSELNVNALLLGDSALYLCASRHRGANEKLFFGSGTQLSVL.

This chain uses TRBV7-2 with TRBJ2-7; 14 positions match TRBD2. With 1 base clipped from V and 2 bases from J, the junction kept 4 bases outside the gene matches. CDR3 length: 17 amino acids. Germline V gene sequence: CDR1 SGHTA, CDR2 FQGNSA. CDR3 coding DNA: TGTGCCAGCAGCTTAGGAGGGACTAGCGGGAGCCCCTACGAGCAGTACTTC. Translating it yields CASSLGGTSGSPYEQYF.

The chain uses TRBV7-8 and TRBJ2-2; 12 bases agree with TRBD1. Germline CDR1 SGHVS, CDR2 FQNEAQ. There are 19 residues in the CDR3. V shed 3 bases, J shed 5 bases, and the junction held 13 bases outside the gene matches. The CDR3, as DNA: TGTGCCAGCAGCTTCCGTTCCGGGACAGGGGGCTTGGGGACCGGGGAGCTGTTTTTT. It codes for CASSFRSGTGGLGTGELFF.

This rearrangement joins TRBV5-1 to TRBJ2-2; D is possibly TRBD2 (6 bases). Germline-derived CDR1 and CDR2 are SGHRS and YFSETQ. V was clipped by 4 bases and J by 0 bases, with 10 bases between them. The length of the CDR3 is 15 residues. CDR3 region: CASSPLATNTGELFF. Written as DNA, the CDR3 is TGCGCCAGCAGCCCGCTAGCGACGAACACCGGGGAGCTGTTTTTT.

This chain links TRBV27 with TRBJ2-7, with D perhaps TRBD2 (5 bases). Trimming pared 3 bases from V and 3 bases from J, leaving 9 bases between. Germline CDR1 is MNHEY and CDR2 is SMNVEV (reference sequence). The CDR3 runs 13 residues. The CDR3 DNA is TGTGCCAGCAGTTTTCCAGGAGGCTACGAGCAGTACTTC. This translates into CASSFPGGYEQYF.

V and J are TRBV28 and TRBJ1-5; D is unresolved. This CDR3 is built from 16 residues. Germline CDR1 and CDR2: MDHEN and SYDVKM. Trimming shortened V by 2 bases and J by 3 bases, and 14 bases separated the two germline ends. The CDR3 is CASSLGGVRDNQPQHF. The CDR3 coding sequence is TGTGCCAGCAGTTTAGGCGGGGTAAGGGACAATCAGCCCCAGCATTTT.

The chain has TRBV27 and TRBJ2-2; 9 bases fit TRBD2. Looked up from germline, CDR1 is MNHEY and CDR2 is SMNVEV (reference sequence). V trimming: 5 bases; J trimming: 4 bases; junction bases outside the gene matches: 5. The CDR3 consists of 15 residues. The DNA of the CDR3 is TGTGCCAGCAGTGTAGCGGGAGTGGTCACCGGGGAGCTGTTTTTT. Protein product: CASSVAGVVTGELFF.

In this sample, this clone turned up a few times. The chain has TRBV5-5 and TRBJ2-7, with TRBD2 as a possible D gene (6 bases). CDR1 and CDR2 (germline): SGHKS, YYEKEE (reference sequence). V lost 6 bases, J lost 4 bases, and 17 bases lay in between. The CDR3 length is 14 residues. The CDR3 region has the DNA TGTGCCAGCACCCCTGGGGGGAATGGGTACGAGCAGTACTTC. Protein: CASTPGGNGYEQYF.

The chain combines TRBV6-1 with TRBJ1-5, with 7 positions matching TRBD1. V lost 6 bases and J lost 7; bases outside the gene matches: 9. CDR1 is MNHNS, CDR2 SASEGT, per germline. This CDR3 comprises 14 residues. The CDR3 region has the DNA TGTGCCAGCAGCCCCAACAGGGGTGGCCAGCCCCAGCATTTT. It codes for CASSPNRGGQPQHF.

This clone was recorded once. The chain uses TRBV6-5 and TRBJ1-5; the D gene is possibly TRBD1 (5 bases). The CDR3 is 14 residues long. Per germline, CDR1 MNHEY and CDR2 SVGAGI. Trimming pared 0 bases from V and 5 bases from J, leaving 8 bases between. This CDR3 is CASSYSGAHQPQHF. Here the CDR3 DNA reads TGTGCCAGCAGTTACTCAGGGGCCCATCAGCCCCAGCATTTT.

This chain's CDR3 is CAISGTENTEAFF. DNA for the CDR3: TGTGCCATCTCCGGGACAGAGAACACTGAAGCTTTCTTT. This chain uses TRBV10-3 with TRBJ1-1; 7 nucleotides line up with TRBD1. Germline assignment: CDR1 ENHRY and CDR2 SYGVKD. There are 13 residues in the CDR3. V gave up 8 bases and J gave up 1 base; unmatched junction bases: 4.

This clone was observed a few times. The chain employs TRBV29-1 and TRBJ2-1, with TRBD2 as a possible D gene (5 bases). Germline V gene lookup returns CDR1 SQVTM and CDR2 ANQGSEA. The CDR3 is 14 residues long. V was pared by 7 bases and J by 7 bases, with 20 bases between. The CDR3, as DNA: TGCAGCGGAGGGTACGGTTTGATGGGGAATGAGCAGTTCTTC. It translates to CSGGYGLMGNEQFF.

In its sample, this clone was seen once. The genes are TRBV9 and TRBJ2-7; maybe TRBD2 (6 bases). Trimming cost V 1 base and J 0 bases, with 8 bases left between them. This CDR3 has 14 amino acids. Looked up from germline, CDR1 is SGDLS and CDR2 is YYNGEE. DNA of the CDR3: TGTGCCAGCAGCGTAACGGGGGACTCCTACGAGCAGTACTTC. This encodes CASSVTGDSYEQYF.

The chain has TRBV19 and TRBJ1-2; no definite D call. There are 11 residues in the CDR3. Germline V lookup: CDR1 LNHDA, CDR2 SQIVND (reference sequence). V shed 6 bases and J shed 8 bases, with 10 bases lying between them. The CDR3 DNA is TGTGCCAGTAGGGCGGCTGGGGGCTACACCTTC. It yields the protein CASRAAGGYTF.

CDR3 in amino acids: CASSLVTGSTNEQFF. In nucleotides, the CDR3 is TGCGCCAGCAGCTTGGTTACAGGGTCTACGAATGAGCAGTTCTTC. This rearrangement joins TRBV5-1 to TRBJ2-1; D perhaps matches TRBD1 (6 bases). Deletions cut 0 bases from V and 7 bases from J, with 14 bases between. The CDR3 is made up of 15 amino acids. Germline V gene sequence: CDR1 SGHRS, CDR2 YFSETQ.

The J gene is TRBJ2-2, the V gene TRBV7-9; D remains ambiguous. The germline V gene has CDR1 SEHNR and CDR2 FQNEAQ (reference sequence). Trimming pared 3 bases from V and 6 bases from J, leaving 11 bases between. This CDR3 comprises 14 residues. The CDR3 region has the DNA TGTGCCAGCAGCTTCAGTACAGCTCCCGGGGAGCTGTTTTTT. Translating it yields CASSFSTAPGELFF.

The chain has TRBV18 and TRBJ1-3, with 8 bases identical to TRBD1. Germline V gene data show CDR1 as KGHSH and CDR2 as LQKENI. This CDR3 comprises 16 residues. The V and J ends lost 0 bases and 2 bases, in that order; junction bases with no gene match: 3. In DNA form, the CDR3 reads TGTGCCAGCTCACCACCGGACAGGGTGGCTGGAAACACCATATATTTT. This sequence encodes CASSPPDRVAGNTIYF.

The chain couples TRBV19 to TRBJ2-1, with 12 bases identical to TRBD2. Trimming took 7 bases from V and 7 from J; bases not matched to a gene: 17. Germline assignment: CDR1 LNHDA and CDR2 SQIVND (reference sequence). The CDR3 consists of 18 residues. The CDR3 DNA reads TGTGCCAGTACCCCGAAGGGGCCTAGCGGGAGGGCCCGGAATGAGCAGTTCTTC. Translated, it gives CASTPKGPSGRARNEQFF.

The chain couples TRBV7-2 to TRBJ2-2, with 11 bases matching TRBD2. The CDR3 runs to 15 residues. Germline CDR1 is SGHTA and CDR2 is FQGNSA. The ends lost 6 bases at V and 4 bases at J; junction bases unmatched: 4. This CDR3 reads CASRPGLAVTGELFF. CDR3 bases: TGTGCCAGCAGACCGGGACTAGCGGTCACCGGGGAGCTGTTTTTT.